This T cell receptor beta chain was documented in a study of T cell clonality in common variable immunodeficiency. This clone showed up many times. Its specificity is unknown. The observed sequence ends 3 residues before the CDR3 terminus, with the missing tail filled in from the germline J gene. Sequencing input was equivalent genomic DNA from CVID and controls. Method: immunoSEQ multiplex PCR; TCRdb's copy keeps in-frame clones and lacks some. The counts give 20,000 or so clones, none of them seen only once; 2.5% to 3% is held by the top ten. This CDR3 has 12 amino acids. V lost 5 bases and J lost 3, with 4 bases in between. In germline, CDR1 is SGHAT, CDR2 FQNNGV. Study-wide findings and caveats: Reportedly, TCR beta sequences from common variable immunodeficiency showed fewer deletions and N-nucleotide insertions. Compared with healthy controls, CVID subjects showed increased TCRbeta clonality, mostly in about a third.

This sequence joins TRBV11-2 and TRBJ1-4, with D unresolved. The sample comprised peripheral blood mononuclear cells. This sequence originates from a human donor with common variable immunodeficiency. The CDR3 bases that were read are TGTGCCAGCAGCCGGGCTAATGAAAAA. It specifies CASSRANEK. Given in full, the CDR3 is CASSRANEKLFF.